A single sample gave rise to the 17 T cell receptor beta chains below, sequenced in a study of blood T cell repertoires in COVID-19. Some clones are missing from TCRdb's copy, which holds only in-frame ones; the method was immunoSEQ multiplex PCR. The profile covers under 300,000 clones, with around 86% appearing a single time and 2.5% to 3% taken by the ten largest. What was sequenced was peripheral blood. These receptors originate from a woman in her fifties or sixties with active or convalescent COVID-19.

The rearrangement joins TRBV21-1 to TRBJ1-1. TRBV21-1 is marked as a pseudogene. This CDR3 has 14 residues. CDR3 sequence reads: CASSKVGGETEAFF. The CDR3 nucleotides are TGTGCCAGCAGCAAAGTGGGAGGGGAAACTGAAGCTTTCTTT.

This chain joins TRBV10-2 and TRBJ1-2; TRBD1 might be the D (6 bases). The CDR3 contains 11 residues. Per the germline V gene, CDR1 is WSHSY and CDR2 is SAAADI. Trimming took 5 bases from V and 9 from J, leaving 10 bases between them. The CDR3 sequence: CASSNRASYTF. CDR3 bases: TGCGCCAGCAGTAACAGGGCTAGCTACACCTTC.

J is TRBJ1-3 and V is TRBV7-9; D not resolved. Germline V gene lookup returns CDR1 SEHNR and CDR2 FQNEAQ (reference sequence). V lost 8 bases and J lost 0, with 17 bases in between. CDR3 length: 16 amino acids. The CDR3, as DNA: TGTGCCAGCTCTCCGCCGGGGTGGGGCTCTGGAAACACCATATATTTT. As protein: CASSPPGWGSGNTIYF.

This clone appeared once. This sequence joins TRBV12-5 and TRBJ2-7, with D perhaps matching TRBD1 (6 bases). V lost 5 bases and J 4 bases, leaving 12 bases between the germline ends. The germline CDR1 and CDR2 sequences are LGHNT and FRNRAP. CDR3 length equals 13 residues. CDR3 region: CASGRTQGYEQYF. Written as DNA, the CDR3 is TGTGCTAGTGGTAGAACACAGGGTTACGAGCAGTACTTC. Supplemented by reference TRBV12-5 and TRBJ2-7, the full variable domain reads DARVTQTPRHKVTEMGQEVTMRCQPILGHNTVFWYRQTMMQGLELLAYFRNRAPLDDSGMPKDRFSAEMPDATLATLKIQPSEPRDSAVYFCASGRTQGYEQYFGPGTRLTVT.

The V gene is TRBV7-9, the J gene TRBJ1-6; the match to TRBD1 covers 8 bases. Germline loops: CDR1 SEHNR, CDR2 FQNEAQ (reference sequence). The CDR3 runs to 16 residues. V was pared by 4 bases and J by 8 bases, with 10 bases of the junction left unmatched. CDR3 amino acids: CASSSLQGGAYSPLHF. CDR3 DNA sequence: TGTGCCAGCAGCTCGTTACAGGGGGGAGCTTATTCACCCCTCCACTTT.

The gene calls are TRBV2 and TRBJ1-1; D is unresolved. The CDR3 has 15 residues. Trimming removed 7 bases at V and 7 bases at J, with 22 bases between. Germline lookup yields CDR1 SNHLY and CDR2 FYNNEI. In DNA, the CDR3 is TGTGCCAGCACTGACTGGGGTCGAGGGTTTGTTGAAGCTTTCTTT. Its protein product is CASTDWGRGFVEAFF. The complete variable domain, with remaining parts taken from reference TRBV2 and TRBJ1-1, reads EPEVTQTPSHQVTQMGQEVILRCVPISNHLYFYWYRQILGQKVEFLVSFYNNEISEKSEIFDDQFSVERPDGSNFTLKIRSTKLEDSAMYFCASTDWGRGFVEAFFGQGTRLTVV.

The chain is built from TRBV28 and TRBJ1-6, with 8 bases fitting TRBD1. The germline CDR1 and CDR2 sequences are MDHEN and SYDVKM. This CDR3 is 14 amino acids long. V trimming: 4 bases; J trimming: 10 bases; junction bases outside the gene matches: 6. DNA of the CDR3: TGTGCCAGCAGTTCGACAGGGGAAGGCTCACCCCTCCACTTT. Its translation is CASSSTGEGSPLHF. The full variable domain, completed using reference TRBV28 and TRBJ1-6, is DVKVTQSSRYLVKRTGEKVFLECVQDMDHENMFWYRQDPGLGLRLIYFSYDVKMKEKGDIPEGYSVSREKKERFSLILESASTNQTSMYLCASSSTGEGSPLHFGNGTRLTVT.

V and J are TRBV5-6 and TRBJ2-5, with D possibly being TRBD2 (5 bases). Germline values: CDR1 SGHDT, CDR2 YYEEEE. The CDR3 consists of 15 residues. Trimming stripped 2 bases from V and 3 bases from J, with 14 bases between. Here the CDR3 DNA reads TGTGCCAGCAGCTTCCCTTCGCAGAGGGAAGAGACCCAGTACTTC. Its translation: CASSFPSQREETQYF.

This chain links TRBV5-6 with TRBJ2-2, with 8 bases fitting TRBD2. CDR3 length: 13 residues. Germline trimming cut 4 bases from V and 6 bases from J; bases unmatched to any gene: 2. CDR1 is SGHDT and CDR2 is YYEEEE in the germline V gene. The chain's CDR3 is CASSLAGPGELFF. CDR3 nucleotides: TGTGCCAGCAGCCTAGCGGGTCCCGGGGAGCTGTTTTTT.

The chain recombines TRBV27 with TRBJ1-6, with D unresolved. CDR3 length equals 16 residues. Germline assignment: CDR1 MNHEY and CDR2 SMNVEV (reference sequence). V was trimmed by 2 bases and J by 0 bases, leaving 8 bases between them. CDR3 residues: CASSLRGSSYNSPLHF. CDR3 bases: TGTGCCAGCAGTTTACGGGGTAGCTCCTATAATTCACCCCTCCACTTT.

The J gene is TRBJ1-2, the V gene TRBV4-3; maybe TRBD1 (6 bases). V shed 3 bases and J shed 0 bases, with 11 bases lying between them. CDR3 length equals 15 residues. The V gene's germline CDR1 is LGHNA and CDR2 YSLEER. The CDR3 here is CASSQTRGANYGYTF. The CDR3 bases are TGCGCCAGCAGCCAGACCAGGGGAGCTAACTATGGCTACACCTTC.

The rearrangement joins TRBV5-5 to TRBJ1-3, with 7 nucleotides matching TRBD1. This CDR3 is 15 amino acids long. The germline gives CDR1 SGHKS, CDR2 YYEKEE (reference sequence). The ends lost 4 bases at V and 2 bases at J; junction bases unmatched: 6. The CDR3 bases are TGTGCCAGCAGCCAACTGACAGGGACTGGAAACACCATATATTTT. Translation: CASSQLTGTGNTIYF. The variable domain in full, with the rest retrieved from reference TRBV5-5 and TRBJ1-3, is DAGVTQSPTHLIKTRGQQVTLRCSPISGHKSVSWYQQVLGQGPQFIFQYYEKEERGRGNFPDRFSARQFPNYSSELNVNALLLGDSALYLCASSQLTGTGNTIYFGEGSWLTVV.

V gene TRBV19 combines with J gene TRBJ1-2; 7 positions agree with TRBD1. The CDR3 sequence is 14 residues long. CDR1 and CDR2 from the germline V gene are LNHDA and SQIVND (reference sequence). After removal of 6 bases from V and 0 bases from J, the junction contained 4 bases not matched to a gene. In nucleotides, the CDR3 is TGTGCCAGTAGGAGGGACAGTACTAACTATGGCTACACCTTC. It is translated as CASRRDSTNYGYTF.

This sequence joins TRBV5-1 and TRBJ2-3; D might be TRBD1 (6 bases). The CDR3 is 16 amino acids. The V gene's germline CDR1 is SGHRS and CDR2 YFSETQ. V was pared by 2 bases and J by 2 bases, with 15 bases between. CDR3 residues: CASSFHRQASTDTQYF. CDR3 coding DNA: TGCGCCAGCAGCTTCCACCGACAGGCATCCACAGATACGCAGTATTTT.

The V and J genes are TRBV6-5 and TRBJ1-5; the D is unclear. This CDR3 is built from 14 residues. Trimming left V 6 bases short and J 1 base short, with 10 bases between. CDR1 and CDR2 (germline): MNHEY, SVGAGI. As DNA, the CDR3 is TGTGCCAGCAGGCGCTCCATCAGCAATCAGCCCCAGCATTTT. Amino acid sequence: CASRRSISNQPQHF.

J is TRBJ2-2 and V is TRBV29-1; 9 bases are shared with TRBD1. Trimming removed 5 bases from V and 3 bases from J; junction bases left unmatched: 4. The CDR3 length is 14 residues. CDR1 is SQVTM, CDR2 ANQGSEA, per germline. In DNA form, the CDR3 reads TGCAGCGTTTTGGACAGGGGCTACACCGGGGAGCTGTTTTTT. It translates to CSVLDRGYTGELFF.

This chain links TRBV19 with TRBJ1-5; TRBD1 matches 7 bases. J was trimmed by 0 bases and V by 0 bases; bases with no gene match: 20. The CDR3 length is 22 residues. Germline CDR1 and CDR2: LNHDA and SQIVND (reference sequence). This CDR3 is CASSIDLLVGTEFLYSNQPQHF. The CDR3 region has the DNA TGTGCCAGTAGTATAGATCTATTGGTCGGGACAGAGTTTCTGTATAGCAATCAGCCCCAGCATTTT. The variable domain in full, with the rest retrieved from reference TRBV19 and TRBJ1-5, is DGGITQSPKYLFRKEGQNVTLSCEQNLNHDAMYWYRQDPGQGLRLIYYSQIVNDFQKGDIAEGYSVSREKKESFPLTVTSAQKNPTAFYLCASSIDLLVGTEFLYSNQPQHFGDGTRLSIL.